This record concerns one T cell receptor (beta chain) sequence. V was clipped by 3 bases and J by 6 bases, with 9 bases between them. This CDR3 has 12 residues. Per the germline V gene, CDR1 is LGHDT and CDR2 is YNNKEL (reference sequence). Clones were read by immunoSEQ multiplex PCR, and TCRdb kept only the in-frame ones, dropping some. The sample holds about 200,000 clones, under 95% seen once. The sample comes from a study of T cell responses to AZD1222 COVID-19 vaccine. The sequence came from an adult who received the AZD1222 COVID-19 vaccine. The chain employs TRBV3-1 (or the pseudogene TRBV3-2) and TRBJ2-7; D perhaps matches TRBD1 (5 bases). The specimen comprised peripheral blood, sampled 28 days after the second AZD1222 dose. CDR3 in DNA: TGTGCCAGCAGCCACGTCCAGGGCGAGCAGTACTTC. It encodes CASSHVQGEQYF.